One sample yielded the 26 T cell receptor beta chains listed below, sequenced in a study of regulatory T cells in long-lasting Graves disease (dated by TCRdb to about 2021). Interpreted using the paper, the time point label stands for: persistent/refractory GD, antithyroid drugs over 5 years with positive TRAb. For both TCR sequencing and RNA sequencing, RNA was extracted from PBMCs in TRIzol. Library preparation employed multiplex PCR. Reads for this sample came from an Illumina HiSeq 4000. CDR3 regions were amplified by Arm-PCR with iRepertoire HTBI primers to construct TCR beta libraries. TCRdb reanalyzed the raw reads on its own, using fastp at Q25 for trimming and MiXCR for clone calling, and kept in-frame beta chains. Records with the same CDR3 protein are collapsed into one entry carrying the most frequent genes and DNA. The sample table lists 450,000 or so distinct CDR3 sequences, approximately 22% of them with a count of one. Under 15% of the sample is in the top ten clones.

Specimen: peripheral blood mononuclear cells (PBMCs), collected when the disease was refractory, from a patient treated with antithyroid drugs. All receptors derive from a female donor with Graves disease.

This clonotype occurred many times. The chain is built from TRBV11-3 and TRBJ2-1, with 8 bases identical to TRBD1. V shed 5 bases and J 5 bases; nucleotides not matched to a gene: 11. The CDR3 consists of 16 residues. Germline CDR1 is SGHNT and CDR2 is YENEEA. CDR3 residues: CASSPWDRQGHNEQFF. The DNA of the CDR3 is TGTGCCAGCAGCCCCTGGGACAGGCAAGGGCACAATGAGCAGTTCTTC.

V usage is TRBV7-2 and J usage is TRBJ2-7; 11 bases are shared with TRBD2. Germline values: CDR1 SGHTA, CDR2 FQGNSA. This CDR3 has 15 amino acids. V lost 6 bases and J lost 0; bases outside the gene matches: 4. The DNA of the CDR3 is TGTGCCAGCAGTAAACTAGCGGGGGACTCCTACGAGCAGTACTTC. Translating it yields CASSKLAGDSYEQYF.

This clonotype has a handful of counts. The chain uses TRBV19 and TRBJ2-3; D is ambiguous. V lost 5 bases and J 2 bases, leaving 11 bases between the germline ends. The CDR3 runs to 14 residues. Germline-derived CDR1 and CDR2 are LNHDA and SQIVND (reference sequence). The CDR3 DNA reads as TGTGCCAGTAGTCCTGTAATCAACACAGATACGCAGTATTTT. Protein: CASSPVINTDTQYF.

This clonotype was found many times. The CDR3 protein is CASSEGLTSGTTYEQYF. The CDR3 DNA reads as TGTGCCAGCAGTGAAGGCCTGACTAGCGGGACGACCTACGAGCAGTACTTC. The chain carries TRBV6-1 and TRBJ2-7; TRBD2 aligns across 11 bases. Trimming removed 1 base from V and 2 bases from J; junction bases left unmatched: 7. This CDR3 contains 17 residues. CDR1 and CDR2 from the germline V gene are MNHNS and SASEGT.

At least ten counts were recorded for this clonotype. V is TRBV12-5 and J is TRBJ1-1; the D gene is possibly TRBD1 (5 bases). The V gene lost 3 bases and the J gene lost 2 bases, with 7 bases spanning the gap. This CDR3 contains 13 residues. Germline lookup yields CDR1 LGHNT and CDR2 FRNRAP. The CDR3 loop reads CASGFDSNTEAFF. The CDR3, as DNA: TGTGCTAGTGGTTTTGACAGCAACACTGAAGCTTTCTTT. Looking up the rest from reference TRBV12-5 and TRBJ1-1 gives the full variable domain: DARVTQTPRHKVTEMGQEVTMRCQPILGHNTVFWYRQTMMQGLELLAYFRNRAPLDDSGMPKDRFSAEMPDATLATLKIQPSEPRDSAVYFCASGFDSNTEAFFGQGTRLTVV.

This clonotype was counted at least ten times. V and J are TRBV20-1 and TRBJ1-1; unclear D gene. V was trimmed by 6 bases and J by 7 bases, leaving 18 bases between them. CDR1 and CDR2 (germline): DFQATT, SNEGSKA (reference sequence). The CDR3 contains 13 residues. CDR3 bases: TGCAGTGCAACCCCGGCGGCAGGCCATGAAGCTTTCTTT. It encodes CSATPAAGHEAFF.

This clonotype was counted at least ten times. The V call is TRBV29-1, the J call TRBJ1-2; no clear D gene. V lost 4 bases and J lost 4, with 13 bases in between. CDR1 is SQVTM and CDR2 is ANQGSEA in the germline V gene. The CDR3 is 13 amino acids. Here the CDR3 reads CSVVKASGYGYTF. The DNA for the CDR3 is TGCAGCGTTGTTAAGGCTTCGGGCTATGGCTACACCTTC.

CDR3 bases: TGTGCCTGGACCCTGAACACCGGGGAGCTGTTTTTT. It yields the protein CAWTLNTGELFF. The chain has TRBV30 and TRBJ2-2, with D hard to call. The germline V gene encodes CDR1 GTSNPN and CDR2 SVGIG (reference sequence). The CDR3 sequence is 12 residues long. V was clipped by 4 bases and J by 1 base, with 4 bases between them. Combining the CDR3 with reference TRBV30 and TRBJ2-2 gives the whole variable domain SQTIHQWPATLVQPVGSPLSLECTVEGTSNPNLYWYRQAAGRGLQLLFYSVGIGQISSEVPQNLSASRPQDRQFILSSKKLLLSDSGFYLCAWTLNTGELFFGEGSRLTVL.

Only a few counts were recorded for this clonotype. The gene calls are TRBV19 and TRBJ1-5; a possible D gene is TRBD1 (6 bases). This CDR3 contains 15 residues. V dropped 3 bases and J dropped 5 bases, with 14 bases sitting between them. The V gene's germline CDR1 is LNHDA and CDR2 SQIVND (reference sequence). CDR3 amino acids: CASSMGQGQYQPQHF. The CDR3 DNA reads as TGTGCCAGTAGTATGGGACAAGGGCAGTATCAGCCCCAGCATTTT.

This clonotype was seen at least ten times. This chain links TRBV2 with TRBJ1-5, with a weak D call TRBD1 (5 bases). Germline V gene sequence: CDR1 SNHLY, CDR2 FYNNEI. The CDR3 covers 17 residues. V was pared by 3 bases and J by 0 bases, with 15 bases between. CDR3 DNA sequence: TGTGCCAGCAGTGACCCGGGTGAAGGGGATAGCAATCAGCCCCAGCATTTT. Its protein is CASSDPGEGDSNQPQHF.

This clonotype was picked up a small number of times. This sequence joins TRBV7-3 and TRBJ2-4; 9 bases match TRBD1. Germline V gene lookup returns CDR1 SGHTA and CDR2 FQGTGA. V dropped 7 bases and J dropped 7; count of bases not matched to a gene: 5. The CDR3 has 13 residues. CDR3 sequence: CASTTGQGNIQYF. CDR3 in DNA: TGTGCCAGCACCACCGGACAGGGGAACATTCAGTACTTC. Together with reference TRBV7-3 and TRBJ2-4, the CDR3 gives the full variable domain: GAGVSQTPSNKVTEKGKYVELRCDPISGHTALYWYRQSLGQGPEFLIYFQGTGAADDSGLPNDRFFAVRPEGSVSTLKIQRTERGDSAVYLCASTTGQGNIQYFGAGTRLSVL.

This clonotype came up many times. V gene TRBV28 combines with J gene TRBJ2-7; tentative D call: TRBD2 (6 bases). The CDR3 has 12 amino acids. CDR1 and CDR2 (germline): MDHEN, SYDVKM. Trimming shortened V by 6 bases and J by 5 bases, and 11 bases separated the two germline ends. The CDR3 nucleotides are TGTGCCAGCAGGCTGGCGGGAAACGAGCAGTACTTC. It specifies CASRLAGNEQYF.

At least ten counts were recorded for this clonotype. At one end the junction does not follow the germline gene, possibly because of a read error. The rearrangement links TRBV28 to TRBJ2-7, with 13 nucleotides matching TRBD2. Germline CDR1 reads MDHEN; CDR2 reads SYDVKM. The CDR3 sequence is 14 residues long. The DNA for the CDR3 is TGTGCCAGCAGTATCCCGGGACTAGCGGGGTCCCCTGTGTGG. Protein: CASSIPGLAGSPVW.

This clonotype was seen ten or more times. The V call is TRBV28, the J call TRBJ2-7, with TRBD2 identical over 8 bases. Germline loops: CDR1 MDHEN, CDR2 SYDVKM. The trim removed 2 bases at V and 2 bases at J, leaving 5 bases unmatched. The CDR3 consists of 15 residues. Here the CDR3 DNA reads TGTGCCAGCAGTTTAGTCCTAGCGGGTCCCTACGAGCAGTACTTC. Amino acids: CASSLVLAGPYEQYF. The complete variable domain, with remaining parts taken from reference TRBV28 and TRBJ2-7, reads DVKVTQSSRYLVKRTGEKVFLECVQDMDHENMFWYRQDPGLGLRLIYFSYDVKMKEKGDIPEGYSVSREKKERFSLILESASTNQTSMYLCASSLVLAGPYEQYFGPGTRLTVT.

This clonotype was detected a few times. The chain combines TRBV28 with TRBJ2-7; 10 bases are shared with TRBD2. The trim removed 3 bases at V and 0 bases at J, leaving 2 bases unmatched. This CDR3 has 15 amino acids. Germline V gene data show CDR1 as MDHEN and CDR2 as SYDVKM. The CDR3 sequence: CASSFRLAGSYEQYF. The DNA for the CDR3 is TGTGCCAGCAGTTTCAGACTAGCGGGCTCCTACGAGCAGTACTTC. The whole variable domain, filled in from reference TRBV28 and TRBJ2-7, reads DVKVTQSSRYLVKRTGEKVFLECVQDMDHENMFWYRQDPGLGLRLIYFSYDVKMKEKGDIPEGYSVSREKKERFSLILESASTNQTSMYLCASSFRLAGSYEQYFGPGTRLTVT.

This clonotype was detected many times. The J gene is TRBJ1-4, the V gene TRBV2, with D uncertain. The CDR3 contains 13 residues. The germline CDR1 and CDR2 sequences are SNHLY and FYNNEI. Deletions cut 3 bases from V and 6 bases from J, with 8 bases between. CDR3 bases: TGTGCCAGCAGTGAGACTATGGATGAAAAACTGTTTTTT. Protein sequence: CASSETMDEKLFF.

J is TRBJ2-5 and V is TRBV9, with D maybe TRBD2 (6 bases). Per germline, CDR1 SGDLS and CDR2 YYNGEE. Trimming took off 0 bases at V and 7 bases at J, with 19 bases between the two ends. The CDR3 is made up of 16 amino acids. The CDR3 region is CASSVGGGVSAGTQYF. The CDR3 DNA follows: TGTGCCAGCAGCGTAGGCGGCGGGGTCTCCGCGGGGACCCAGTACTTC. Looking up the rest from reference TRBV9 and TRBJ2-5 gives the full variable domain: DSGVTQTPKHLITATGQRVTLRCSPRSGDLSVYWYQQSLDQGLQFLIQYYNGEERAKGNILERFSAQQFPDLHSELNLSSLELGDSALYFCASSVGGGVSAGTQYFGPGTRLLVL.

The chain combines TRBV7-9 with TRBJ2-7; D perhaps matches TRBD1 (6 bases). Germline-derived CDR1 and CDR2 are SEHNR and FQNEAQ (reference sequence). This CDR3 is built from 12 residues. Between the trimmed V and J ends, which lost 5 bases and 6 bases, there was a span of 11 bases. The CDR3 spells CASSITGPEQYF. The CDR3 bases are TGTGCCAGCAGCATAACAGGGCCCGAGCAGTACTTC.

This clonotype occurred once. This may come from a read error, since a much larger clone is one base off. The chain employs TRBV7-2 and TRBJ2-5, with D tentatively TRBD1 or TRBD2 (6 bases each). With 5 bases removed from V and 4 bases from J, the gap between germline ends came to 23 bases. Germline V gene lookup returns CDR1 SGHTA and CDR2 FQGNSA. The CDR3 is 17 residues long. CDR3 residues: CASSRRAGTPEGETQYF. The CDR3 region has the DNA TGTGCCAGCAGCAGGAGGGCCGGGACACCCGAAGGAGAGACCCAGTACTTC.

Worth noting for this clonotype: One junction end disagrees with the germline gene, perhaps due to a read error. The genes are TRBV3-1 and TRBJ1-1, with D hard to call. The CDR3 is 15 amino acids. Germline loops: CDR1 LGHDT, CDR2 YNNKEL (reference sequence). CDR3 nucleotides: TGTGCCGGCAGCCCTCTCCGTGGTTGGAACACTGAAGCTTTCTTT. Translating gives CAGSPLRGWNTEAFF.

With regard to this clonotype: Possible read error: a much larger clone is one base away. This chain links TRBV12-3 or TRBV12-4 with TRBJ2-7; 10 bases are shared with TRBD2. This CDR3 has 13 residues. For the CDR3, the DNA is TGTGCCATCAGTTACCAGCGGGAGGGCGAGCAGTACTTC. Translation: CAISYQREGEQYF.

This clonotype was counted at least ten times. The CDR3 spells CASSALQRRNEKLFF. The DNA for the CDR3 is TGTGCCAGCAGTGCCTTACAGCGGAGAAATGAAAAACTGTTTTTT. The chain couples TRBV12-3 or TRBV12-4 to TRBJ1-4; D call uncertain. Trimming left V 5 bases short and J 5 bases short, with 15 bases between. The CDR3 spans 15 residues.

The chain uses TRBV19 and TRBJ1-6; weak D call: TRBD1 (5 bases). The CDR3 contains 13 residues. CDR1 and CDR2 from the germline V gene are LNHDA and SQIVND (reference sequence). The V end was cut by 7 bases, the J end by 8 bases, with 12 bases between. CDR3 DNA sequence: TGTGCCAGTACCCAGGGCAATTATTCACCCCTCCACTTT. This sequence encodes CASTQGNYSPLHF.

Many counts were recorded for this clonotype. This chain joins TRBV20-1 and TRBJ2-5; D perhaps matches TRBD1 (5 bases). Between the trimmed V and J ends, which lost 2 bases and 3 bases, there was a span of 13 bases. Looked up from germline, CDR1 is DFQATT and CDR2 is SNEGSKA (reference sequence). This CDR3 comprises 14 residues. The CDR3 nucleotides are TGCAGTGCTAGACAGGTTCAGGGTAAAGAGACCCAGTACTTC. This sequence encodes CSARQVQGKETQYF.

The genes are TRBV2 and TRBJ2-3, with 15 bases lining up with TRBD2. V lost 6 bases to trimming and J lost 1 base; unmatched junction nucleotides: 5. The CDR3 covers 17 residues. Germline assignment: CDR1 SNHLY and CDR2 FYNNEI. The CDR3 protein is CASSPGLAGGRTDTQYF. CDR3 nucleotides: TGTGCCAGCAGCCCGGGACTAGCGGGGGGACGCACAGATACGCAGTATTTT.

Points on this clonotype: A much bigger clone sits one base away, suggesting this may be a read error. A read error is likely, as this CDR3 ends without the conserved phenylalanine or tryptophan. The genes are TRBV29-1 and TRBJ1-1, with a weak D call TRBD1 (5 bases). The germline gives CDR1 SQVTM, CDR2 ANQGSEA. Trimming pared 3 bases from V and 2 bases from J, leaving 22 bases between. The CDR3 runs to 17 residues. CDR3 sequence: CSVDQERRERGNTEAFL. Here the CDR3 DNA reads TGCAGCGTTGACCAGGAGAGGAGAGAGAGGGGAAACACTGAAGCTTTCCTT.